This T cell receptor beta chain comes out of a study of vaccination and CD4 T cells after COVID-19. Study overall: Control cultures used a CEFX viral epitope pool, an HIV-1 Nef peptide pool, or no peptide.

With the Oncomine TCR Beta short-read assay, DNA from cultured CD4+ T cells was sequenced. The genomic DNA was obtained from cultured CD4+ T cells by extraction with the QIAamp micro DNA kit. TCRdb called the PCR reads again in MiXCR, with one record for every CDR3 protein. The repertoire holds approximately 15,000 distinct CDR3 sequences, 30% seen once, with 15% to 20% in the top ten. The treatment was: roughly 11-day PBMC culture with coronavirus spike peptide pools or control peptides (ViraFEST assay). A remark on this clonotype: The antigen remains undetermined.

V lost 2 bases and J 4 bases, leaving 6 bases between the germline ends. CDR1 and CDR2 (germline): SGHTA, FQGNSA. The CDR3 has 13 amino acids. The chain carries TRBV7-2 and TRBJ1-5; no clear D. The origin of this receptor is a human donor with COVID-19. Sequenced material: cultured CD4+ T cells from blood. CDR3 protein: CASSLWINQPQHF. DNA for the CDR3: TGTGCCAGCAGCTTATGGATAAATCAGCCCCAGCATTTT.